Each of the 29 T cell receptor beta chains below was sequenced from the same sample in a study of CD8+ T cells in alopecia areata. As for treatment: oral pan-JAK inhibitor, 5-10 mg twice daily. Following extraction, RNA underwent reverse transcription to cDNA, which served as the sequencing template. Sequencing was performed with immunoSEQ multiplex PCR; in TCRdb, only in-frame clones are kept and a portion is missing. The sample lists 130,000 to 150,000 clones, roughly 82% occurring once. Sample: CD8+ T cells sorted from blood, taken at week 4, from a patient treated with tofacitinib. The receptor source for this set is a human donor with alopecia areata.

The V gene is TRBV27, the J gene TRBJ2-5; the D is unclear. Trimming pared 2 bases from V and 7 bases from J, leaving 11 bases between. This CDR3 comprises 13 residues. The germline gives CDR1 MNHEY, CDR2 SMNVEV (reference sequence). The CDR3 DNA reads TGTGCCAGCAGTTTAGGTTCCCACGGGACCCAGTACTTC. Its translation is CASSLGSHGTQYF.

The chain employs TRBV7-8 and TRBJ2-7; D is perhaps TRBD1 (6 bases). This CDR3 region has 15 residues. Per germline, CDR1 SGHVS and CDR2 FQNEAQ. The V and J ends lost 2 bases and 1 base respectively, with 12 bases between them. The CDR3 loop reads CASSLMGHSSYEQYF. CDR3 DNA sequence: TGTGCCAGCAGCTTAATGGGACACAGTTCCTACGAGCAGTACTTC.

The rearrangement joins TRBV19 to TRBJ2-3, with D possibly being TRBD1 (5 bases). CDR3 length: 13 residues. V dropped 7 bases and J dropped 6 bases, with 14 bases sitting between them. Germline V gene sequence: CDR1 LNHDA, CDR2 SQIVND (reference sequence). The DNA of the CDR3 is TGTGCCAGTACCCAGGGCCTCGCGGATACGCAGTATTTT. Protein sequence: CASTQGLADTQYF.

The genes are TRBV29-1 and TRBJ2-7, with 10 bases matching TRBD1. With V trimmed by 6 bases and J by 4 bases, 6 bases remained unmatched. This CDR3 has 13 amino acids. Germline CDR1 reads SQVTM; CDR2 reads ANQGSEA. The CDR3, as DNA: TGCAGCGTAGAGACAGGGGGCAGTTACGAGCAGTACTTC. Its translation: CSVETGGSYEQYF.

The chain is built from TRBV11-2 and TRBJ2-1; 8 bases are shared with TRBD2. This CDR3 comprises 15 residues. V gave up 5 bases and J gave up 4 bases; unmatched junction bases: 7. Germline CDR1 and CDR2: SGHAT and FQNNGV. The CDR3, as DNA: TGTGCCAGCAGCCCTCCGTCGGGGGGGTACAATGAGCAGTTCTTC. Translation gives CASSPPSGGYNEQFF.

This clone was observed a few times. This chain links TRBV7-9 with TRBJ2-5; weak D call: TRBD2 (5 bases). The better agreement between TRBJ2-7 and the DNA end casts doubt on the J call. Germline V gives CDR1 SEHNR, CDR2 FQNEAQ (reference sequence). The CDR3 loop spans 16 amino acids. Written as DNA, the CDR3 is TGTGCCAGCAGCTCCCTTGGACTCTTAAGCTCCTACGAGCAGTACTTC. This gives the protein CASSSLGLLSSYEQYF.

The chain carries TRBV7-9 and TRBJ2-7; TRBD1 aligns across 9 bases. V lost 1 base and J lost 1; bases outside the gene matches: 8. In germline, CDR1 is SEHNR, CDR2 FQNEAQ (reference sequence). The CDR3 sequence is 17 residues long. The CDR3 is CASSLGSGGTGSYEQYF. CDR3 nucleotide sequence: TGTGCCAGCAGCTTAGGCAGCGGCGGGACAGGGTCCTACGAGCAGTACTTC.

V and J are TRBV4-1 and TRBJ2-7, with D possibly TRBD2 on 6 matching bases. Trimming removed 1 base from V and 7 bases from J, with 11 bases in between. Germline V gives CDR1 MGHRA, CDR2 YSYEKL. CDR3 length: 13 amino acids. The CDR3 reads CASSQGSGREQYF. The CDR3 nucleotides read TGCGCCAGCAGCCAAGGTTCAGGGAGGGAGCAGTACTTC.

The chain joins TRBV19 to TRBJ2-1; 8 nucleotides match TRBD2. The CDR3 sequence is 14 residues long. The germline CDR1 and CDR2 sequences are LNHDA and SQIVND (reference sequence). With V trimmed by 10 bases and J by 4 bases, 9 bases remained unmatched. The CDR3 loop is CATGGERIYNEQFF. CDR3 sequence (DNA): TGTGCCACCGGGGGGGAGCGGATTTACAATGAGCAGTTCTTC. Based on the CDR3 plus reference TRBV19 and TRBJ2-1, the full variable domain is DGGITQSPKYLFRKEGQNVTLSCEQNLNHDAMYWYRQDPGQGLRLIYYSQIVNDFQKGDIAEGYSVSREKKESFPLTVTSAQKNPTAFYLCATGGERIYNEQFFGPGTRLTVL.

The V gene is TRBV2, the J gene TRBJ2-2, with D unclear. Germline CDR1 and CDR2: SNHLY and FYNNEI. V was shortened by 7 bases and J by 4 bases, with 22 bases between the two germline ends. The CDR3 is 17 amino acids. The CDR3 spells CASMWSQAVRFTGELFF. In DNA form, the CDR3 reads TGTGCCAGCATGTGGTCCCAGGCAGTCCGTTTCACCGGGGAGCTGTTTTTT. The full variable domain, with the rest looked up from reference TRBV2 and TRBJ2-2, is EPEVTQTPSHQVTQMGQEVILRCVPISNHLYFYWYRQILGQKVEFLVSFYNNEISEKSEIFDDQFSVERPDGSNFTLKIRSTKLEDSAMYFCASMWSQAVRFTGELFFGEGSRLTVL.

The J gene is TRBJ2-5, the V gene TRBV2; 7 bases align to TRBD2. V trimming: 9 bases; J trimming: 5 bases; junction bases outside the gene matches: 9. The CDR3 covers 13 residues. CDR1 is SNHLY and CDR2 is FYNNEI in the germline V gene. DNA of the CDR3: TGTGCCAGTCTGGGGGGGGATGAGGAGACCCAGTACTTC. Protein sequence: CASLGGDEETQYF.

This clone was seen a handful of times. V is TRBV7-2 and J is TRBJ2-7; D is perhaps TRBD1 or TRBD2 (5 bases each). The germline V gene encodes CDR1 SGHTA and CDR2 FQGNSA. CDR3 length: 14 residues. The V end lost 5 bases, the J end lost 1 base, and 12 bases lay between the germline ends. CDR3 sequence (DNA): TGTGCCAGCAGCCGCCGGGACGTATCCTACGAGCAGTACTTC. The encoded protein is CASSRRDVSYEQYF.

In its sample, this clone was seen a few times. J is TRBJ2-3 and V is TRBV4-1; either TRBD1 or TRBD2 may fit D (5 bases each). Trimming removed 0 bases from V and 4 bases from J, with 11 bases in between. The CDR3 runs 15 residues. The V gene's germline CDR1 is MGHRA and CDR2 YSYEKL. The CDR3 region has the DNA TGCGCCAGCAGCCAAGAGAGGGGATCAGCAGATACGCAGTATTTT. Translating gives CASSQERGSADTQYF.

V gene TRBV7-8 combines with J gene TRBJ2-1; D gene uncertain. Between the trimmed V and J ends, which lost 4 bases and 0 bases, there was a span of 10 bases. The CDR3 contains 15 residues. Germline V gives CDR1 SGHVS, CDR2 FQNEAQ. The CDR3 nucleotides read TGTGCCAGCAGCTACGATCCGAGCTCCTACAATGAGCAGTTCTTC. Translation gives CASSYDPSSYNEQFF.

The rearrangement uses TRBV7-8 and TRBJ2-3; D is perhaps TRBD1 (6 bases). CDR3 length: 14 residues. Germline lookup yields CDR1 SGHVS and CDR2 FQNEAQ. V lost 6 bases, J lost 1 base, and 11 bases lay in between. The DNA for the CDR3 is TGTGCCAGCAGAGGGGGAAGGGGCACAGATACGCAGTATTTT. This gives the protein CASRGGRGTDTQYF.

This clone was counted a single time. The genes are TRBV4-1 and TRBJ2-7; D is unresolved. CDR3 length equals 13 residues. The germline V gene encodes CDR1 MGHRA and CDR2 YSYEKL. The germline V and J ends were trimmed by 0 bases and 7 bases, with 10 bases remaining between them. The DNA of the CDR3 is TGCGCCAGCAGCCAAGATCGGGTCAGGGAGCAGTACTTC. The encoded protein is CASSQDRVREQYF.

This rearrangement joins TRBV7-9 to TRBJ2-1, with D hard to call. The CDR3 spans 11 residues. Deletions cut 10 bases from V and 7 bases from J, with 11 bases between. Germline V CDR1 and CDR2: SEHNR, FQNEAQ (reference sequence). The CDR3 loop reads CATHDSNEQFF. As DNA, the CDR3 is TGTGCCACTCATGATAGTAATGAGCAGTTCTTC.

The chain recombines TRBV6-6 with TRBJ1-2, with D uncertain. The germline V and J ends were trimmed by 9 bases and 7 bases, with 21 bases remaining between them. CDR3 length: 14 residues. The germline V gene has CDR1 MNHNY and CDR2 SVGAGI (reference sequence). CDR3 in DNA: TGTGCCAGTATGGAAGGACCTCCTTTATTTGGCTACACCTTC. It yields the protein CASMEGPPLFGYTF.

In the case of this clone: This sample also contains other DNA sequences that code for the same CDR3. Here the CDR3 reads CASSYEGAGNTIYF. Here the CDR3 DNA reads TGTGCCAGCAGTTATGAGGGGGCTGGAAACACCATATATTTT. This chain uses TRBV6-6 with TRBJ1-3, with a tentative D call TRBD1 (6 bases). V was shortened by 3 bases and J by 2 bases, with 8 bases between the two germline ends. The CDR3 spans 14 residues. CDR1 and CDR2 from the germline V gene are MNHNY and SVGAGI (reference sequence).

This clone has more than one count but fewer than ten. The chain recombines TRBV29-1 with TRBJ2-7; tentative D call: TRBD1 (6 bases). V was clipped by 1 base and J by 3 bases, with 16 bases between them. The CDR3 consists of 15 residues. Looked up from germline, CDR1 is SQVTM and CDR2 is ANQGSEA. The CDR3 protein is CSVEGASDSYYEQYF. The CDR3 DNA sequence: TGCAGCGTTGAAGGTGCGTCGGACAGCTACTACGAGCAGTACTTC.

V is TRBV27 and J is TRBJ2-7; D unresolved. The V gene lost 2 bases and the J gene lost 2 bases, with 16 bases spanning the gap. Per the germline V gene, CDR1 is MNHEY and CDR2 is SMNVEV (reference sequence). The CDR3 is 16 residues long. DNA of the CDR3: TGTGCCAGCAGTTTAAGAGTCCTACCATCCCCCTACGAGCAGTACTTC. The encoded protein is CASSLRVLPSPYEQYF.

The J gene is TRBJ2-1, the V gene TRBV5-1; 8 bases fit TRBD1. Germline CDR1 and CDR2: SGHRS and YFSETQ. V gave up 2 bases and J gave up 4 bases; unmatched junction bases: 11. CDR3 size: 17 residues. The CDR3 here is CASSFHWDRSLYNEQFF. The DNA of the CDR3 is TGCGCCAGCAGCTTCCATTGGGACAGGTCGCTGTACAATGAGCAGTTCTTC.

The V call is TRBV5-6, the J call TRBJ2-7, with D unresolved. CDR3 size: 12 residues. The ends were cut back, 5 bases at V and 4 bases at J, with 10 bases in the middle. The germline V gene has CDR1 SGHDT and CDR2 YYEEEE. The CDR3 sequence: CASSSQLYEQYF. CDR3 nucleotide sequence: TGTGCCAGCAGTTCACAATTGTACGAGCAGTACTTC.

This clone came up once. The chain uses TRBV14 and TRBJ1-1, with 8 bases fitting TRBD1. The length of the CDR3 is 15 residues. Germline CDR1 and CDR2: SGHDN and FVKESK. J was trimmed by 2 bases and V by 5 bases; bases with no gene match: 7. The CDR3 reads CASSNTGGANTEAFF. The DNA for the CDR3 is TGTGCCAGCAGCAACACAGGGGGAGCAAACACTGAAGCTTTCTTT. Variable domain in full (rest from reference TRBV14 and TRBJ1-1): EAGVTQFPSHSVIEKGQTVTLRCDPISGHDNLYWYRRVMGKEIKFLLHFVKESKQDESGMPNNRFLAERTGGTYSTLKVQPAELEDSGVYFCASSNTGGANTEAFFGQGTRLTVV.

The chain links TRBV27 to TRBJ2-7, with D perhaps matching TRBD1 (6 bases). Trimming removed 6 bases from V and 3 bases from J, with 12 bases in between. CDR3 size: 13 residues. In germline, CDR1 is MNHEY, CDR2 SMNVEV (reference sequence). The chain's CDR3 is CASSLGQYYEQYF. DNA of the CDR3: TGTGCCAGCAGCCTTGGACAGTACTACGAGCAGTACTTC.

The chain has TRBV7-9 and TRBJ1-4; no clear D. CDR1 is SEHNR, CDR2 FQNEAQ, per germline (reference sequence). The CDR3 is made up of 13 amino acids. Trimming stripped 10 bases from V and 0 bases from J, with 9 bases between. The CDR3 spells CATRRPTNEKLFF. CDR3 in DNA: TGTGCCACCAGGCGGCCAACTAATGAAAAACTGTTTTTT.

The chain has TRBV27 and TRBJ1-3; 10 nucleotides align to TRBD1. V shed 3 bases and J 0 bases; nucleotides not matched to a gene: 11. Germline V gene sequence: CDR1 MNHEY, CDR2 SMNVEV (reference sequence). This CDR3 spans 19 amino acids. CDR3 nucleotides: TGTGCCAGCAGTTTGGCGGGACAGGGGCCCGAGAGCTCTGGAAACACCATATATTTT. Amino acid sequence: CASSLAGQGPESSGNTIYF.

In nucleotides, the CDR3 is TGTGCCAGCAGCTTCGGTGTAGGGAGCGAGCAGTACTTC. Its translation is CASSFGVGSEQYF. The V gene is TRBV11-2, the J gene TRBJ2-7, with TRBD2 as a possible D gene (5 bases). The germline gives CDR1 SGHAT, CDR2 FQNNGV. The CDR3 spans 13 residues. V gave up 3 bases and J gave up 6 bases, with 12 bases separating them.

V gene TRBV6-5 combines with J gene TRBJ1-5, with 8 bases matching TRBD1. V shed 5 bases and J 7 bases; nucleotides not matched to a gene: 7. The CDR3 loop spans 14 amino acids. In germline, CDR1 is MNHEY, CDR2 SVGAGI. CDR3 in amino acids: CASSLGQGGQPQHF. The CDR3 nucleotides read TGTGCCAGCAGTCTTGGACAGGGTGGGCAGCCCCAGCATTTT.